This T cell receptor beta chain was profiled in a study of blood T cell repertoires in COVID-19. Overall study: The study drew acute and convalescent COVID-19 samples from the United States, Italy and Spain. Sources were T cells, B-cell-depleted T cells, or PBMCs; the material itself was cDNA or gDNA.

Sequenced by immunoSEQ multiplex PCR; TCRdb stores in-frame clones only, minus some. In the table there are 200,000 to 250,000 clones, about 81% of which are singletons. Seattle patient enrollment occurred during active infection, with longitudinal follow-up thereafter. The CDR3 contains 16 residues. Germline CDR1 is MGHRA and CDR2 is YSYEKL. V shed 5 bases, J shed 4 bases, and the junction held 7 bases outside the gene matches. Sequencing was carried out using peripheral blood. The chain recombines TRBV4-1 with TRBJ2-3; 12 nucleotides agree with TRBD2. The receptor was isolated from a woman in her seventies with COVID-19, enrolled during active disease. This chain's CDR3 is CASSSWTSGMADTQYF. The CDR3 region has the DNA TGCGCCAGCAGCTCGTGGACTAGCGGGATGGCAGATACGCAGTATTTT.